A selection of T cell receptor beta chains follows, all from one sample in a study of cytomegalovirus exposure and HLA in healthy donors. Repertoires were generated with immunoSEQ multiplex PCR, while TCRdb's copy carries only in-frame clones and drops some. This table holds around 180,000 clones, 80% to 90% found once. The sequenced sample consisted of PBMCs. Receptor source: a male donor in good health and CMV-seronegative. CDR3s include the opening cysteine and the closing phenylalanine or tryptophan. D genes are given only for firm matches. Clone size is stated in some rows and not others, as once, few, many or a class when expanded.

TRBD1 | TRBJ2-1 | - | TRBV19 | CASSPRDRGINEQFF | TGTGCCAGTAGCCCCCGGGACAGGGGTATCAATGAGCAGTTCTTC
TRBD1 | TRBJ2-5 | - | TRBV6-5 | CASSYGNRGEETQYF | TGTGCCAGCAGTTACGGGAACAGGGGTGAAGAGACCCAGTACTTC
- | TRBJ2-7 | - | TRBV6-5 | CASSYSPPGSHYEQYF | TGTGCCAGCAGTTACTCACCCCCAGGGTCACACTACGAGCAGTACTTC
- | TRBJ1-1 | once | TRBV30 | CAWSGPAVGGTEAFF | TGTGCCTGGAGTGGACCGGCAGTGGGAGGGACCGAAGCTTTCTTT
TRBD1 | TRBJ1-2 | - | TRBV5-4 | CASSSGQGNGYTF | TGTGCCAGCAGCTCGGGACAGGGTAATGGCTACACCTTC
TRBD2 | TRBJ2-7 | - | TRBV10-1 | CASRIGRAHEQYF | TGCGCCAGCAGGATCGGGAGGGCCCACGAGCAGTACTTC
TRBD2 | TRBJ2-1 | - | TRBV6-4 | CASSEQRGRWNEQFF | TGTGCCAGCAGTGAGCAGCGGGGGCGTTGGAATGAGCAGTTCTTC
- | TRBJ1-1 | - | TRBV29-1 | CSVEDGRGSNTEAFF | TGCAGCGTTGAAGATGGGCGGGGGTCGAACACTGAAGCTTTCTTT
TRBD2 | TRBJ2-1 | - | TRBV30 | CAWSGGLGSNEQFF | TGTGCCTGGAGTGGGGGACTAGGATCCAATGAGCAGTTCTTC
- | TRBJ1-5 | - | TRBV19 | CASTPLGGIDNQPQHF | TGTGCCAGTACCCCTTTGGGGGGGATTGACAATCAGCCCCAGCATTTT
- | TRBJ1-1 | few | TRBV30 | CAWSVPGHWTEAFF | TGTGCCTGGAGTGTACCTGGGCACTGGACTGAAGCTTTCTTT
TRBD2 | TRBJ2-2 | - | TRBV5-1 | CASSLGSSGTLTGELFF | TGCGCCAGCAGCTTAGGATCTAGCGGGACCCTCACCGGGGAGCTGTTTTTT
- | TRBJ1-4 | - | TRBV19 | CASSIGTHNEKLFF | TGTGCCAGTAGTATTGGGACACATAATGAAAAACTGTTTTTT
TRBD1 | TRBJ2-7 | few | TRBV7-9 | CASSVGQGPYEQYF | TGTGCCAGCAGCGTAGGACAGGGCCCCTACGAGCAGTACTTC
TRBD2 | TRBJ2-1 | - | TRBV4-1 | CASSQTGQGMGLAGGYAFF | TGCGCCAGCAGCCAGACAGGGCAGGGGATGGGACTAGCGGGAGGATACGCGTTCTTC
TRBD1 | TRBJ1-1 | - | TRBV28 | CATSAVGTGLMETEAFF | TGTGCCACCTCTGCCGTGGGGACAGGGCTAATGGAGACTGAAGCTTTCTTT
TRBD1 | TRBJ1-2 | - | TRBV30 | CATDRVGYGYTF | TGTGCTACCGACAGGGTCGGCTATGGCTACACCTTC
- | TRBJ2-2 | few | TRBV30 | CAWSRSAPGTGELFF | TGTGCCTGGAGTAGGTCGGCCCCGGGGACCGGGGAGCTGTTTTTT
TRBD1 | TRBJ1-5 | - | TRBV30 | CAWSDRGFNQPQHF | TGTGCCTGGAGTGACAGGGGGTTCAATCAGCCCCAGCATTTT
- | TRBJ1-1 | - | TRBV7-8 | CASSLRTGGLGTEAFF | TGTGCCAGCAGCTTAAGGACGGGGGGGCTGGGAACTGAAGCTTTCTTT
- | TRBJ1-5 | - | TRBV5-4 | CASSSGRNQPQHF | TGTGCCAGCAGCAGTGGGAGAAATCAGCCCCAGCATTTT
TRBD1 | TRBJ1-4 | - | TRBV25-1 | CASSAGTGEYKLFF | TGTGCCAGCAGTGCCGGGACAGGGGAGTATAAACTGTTTTTT
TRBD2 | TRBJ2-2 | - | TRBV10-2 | CASSEWGLVDPGELFF | TGCGCCAGCAGTGAGTGGGGACTAGTGGACCCCGGGGAGCTGTTTTTT
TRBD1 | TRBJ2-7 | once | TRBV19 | CASRGPGTGTYEQYF | TGTGCCAGTAGGGGGCCCGGGACAGGGACCTACGAGCAGTACTTC
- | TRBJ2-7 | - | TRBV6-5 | CASRGRVYYEQYF | TGTGCCAGCAGGGGCAGGGTTTACTACGAGCAGTACTTC
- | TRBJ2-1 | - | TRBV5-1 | CASSLDGRSYNEQFF | TGCGCCAGCAGCTTGGATGGCAGATCCTACAATGAGCAGTTCTTC
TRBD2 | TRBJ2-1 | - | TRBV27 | CASRVMGGRYNEQFF | TGTGCCAGCAGGGTCATGGGAGGGCGGTACAATGAGCAGTTCTTC
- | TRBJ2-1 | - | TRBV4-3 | CASRLREEQFF | TGCGCCAGCAGGCTTAGGGAGGAGCAGTTCTTC
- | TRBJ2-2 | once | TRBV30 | CAWSQGTGELFF | TGTGCCTGGAGCCAGGGGACCGGGGAGCTGTTTTTT
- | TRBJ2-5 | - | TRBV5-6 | CASIVQETGDQETQYF | TGTGCCAGCATCGTTCAGGAGACAGGAGATCAAGAGACCCAGTACTTC
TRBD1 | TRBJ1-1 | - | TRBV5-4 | CASSGRTGMNTEAFF | TGTGCCAGCAGCGGACGGACAGGGATGAACACTGAAGCTTTCTTT
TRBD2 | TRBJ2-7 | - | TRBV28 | CASSELAGGTTYEQYF | TGTGCCAGCAGTGAACTAGCGGGAGGGACAACCTACGAGCAGTACTTC
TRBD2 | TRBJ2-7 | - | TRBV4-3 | CASSQEGGTSGRAYEQYF | TGCGCCAGCAGCCAAGAGGGGGGGACTAGCGGGAGGGCCTACGAGCAGTACTTC
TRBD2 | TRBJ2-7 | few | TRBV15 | CATSGPGASGNNEQYF | TGTGCCACCAGTGGCCCTGGGGCTAGCGGGAATAACGAGCAGTACTTC
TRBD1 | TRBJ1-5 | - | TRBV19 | CASSWDRNQPQHF | TGTGCCAGTAGTTGGGACAGGAATCAGCCCCAGCATTTT
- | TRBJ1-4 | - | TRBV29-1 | CSVDFSGRNEKLFF | TGCAGCGTTGATTTCTCCGGGAGAAATGAAAAACTGTTTTTT
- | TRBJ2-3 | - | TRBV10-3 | CAISELRDTQYF | TGTGCCATCAGTGAGCTCAGGGATACGCAGTATTTT
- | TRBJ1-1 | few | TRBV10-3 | CAISAGQKGTEAFF | TGTGCCATCAGTGCCGGACAAAAAGGAACTGAAGCTTTCTTT
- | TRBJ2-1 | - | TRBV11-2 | CASSPGGTRRHQQFF | TGTGCCAGCAGCCCTGGCGGGACCAGGCGCCATCAGCAGTTCTTC
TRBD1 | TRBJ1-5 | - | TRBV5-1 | CASKDRGSSNQPQHF | TGCGCCAGCAAAGACAGGGGAAGTAGCAATCAGCCCCAGCATTTT
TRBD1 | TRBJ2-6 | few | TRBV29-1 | CSVEGWTGGDSGANVLTF | TGCAGCGTTGAAGGATGGACAGGGGGAGATTCGGGGGCCAACGTCCTGACTTTC
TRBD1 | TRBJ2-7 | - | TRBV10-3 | CAISENRGSYEQYF | TGTGCCATCAGCGAGAACAGGGGGTCCTACGAGCAGTACTTC
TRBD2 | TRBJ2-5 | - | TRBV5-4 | CASSALGQRGGSGSYF | TGTGCCAGCAGCGCGCTAGGTCAGCGGGGGGGCTCGGGGTCGTACTTC
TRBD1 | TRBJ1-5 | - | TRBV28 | CASSFQGANQPQHF | TGTGCCAGCAGTTTTCAGGGGGCAAATCAGCCCCAGCATTTT
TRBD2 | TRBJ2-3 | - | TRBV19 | CASSFASGGAGTDTQYF | TGTGCCAGTAGTTTCGCTAGCGGGGGGGCGGGCACAGATACGCAGTATTTT
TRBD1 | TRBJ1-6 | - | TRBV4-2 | CASSPNAGTVSSPLHF | TGTGCCAGCAGCCCGAACGCCGGGACAGTTAGTTCACCCCTCCACTTT
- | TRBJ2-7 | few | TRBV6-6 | CASSYEGSSYEQYF | TGTGCCAGCAGTTATGAGGGTAGCTCCTACGAGCAGTACTTC
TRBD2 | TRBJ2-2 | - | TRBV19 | CASSPLGSGVNTGELFF | TGTGCCAGTAGTCCCCTGGGGAGCGGGGTGAACACCGGGGAGCTGTTTTTT
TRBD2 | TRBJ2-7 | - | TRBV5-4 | CASSLIAGEQYF | TGTGCCAGCAGCTTGATAGCGGGGGAGCAGTACTTC
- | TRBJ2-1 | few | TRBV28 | CASSYGTSFFTNEQFF | TGTGCCAGCAGTTATGGGACTTCTTTTTTCACCAATGAGCAGTTCTTC
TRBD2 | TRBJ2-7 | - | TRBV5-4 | CASTLGTSGSREQYF | TGTGCCAGCACCCTGGGGACTAGCGGGAGTAGGGAGCAGTACTTC
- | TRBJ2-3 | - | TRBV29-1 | CSVDGLGVFDTQYF | TGCAGCGTTGACGGCTTAGGGGTTTTTGATACGCAGTATTTT